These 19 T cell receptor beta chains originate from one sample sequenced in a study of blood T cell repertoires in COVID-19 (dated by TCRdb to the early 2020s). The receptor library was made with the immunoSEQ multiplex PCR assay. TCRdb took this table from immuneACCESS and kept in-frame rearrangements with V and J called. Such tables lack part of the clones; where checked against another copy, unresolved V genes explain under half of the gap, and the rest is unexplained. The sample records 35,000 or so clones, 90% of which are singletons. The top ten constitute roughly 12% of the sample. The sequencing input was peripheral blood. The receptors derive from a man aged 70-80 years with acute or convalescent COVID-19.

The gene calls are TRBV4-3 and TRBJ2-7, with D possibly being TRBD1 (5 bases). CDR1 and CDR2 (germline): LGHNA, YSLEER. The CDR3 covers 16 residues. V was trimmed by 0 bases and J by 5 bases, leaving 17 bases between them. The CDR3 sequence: CASSQDSRQGSHEQYF. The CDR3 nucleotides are TGCGCCAGCAGCCAAGATTCACGGCAGGGTTCCCACGAGCAGTACTTC.

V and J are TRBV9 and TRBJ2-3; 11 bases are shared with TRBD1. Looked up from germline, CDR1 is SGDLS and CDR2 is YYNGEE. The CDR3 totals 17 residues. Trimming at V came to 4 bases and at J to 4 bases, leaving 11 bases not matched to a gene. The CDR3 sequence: CASSPNLRTGGSDTQYF. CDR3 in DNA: TGTGCCAGCAGCCCTAACCTCAGGACAGGGGGCTCAGATACGCAGTATTTT.

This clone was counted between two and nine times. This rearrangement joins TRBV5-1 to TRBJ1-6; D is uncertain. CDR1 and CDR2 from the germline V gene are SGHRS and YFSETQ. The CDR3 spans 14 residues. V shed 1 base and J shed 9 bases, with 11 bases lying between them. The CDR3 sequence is CASSLSENFSPLHF. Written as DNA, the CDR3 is TGCGCCAGCAGCTTGTCAGAAAATTTTTCACCCCTCCACTTT.

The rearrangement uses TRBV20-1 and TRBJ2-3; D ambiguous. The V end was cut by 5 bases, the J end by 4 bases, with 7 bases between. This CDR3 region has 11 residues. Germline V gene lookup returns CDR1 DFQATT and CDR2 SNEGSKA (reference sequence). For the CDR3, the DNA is TGCAGTGCTTCCTTAGCAGATACGCAGTATTTT. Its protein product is CSASLADTQYF.

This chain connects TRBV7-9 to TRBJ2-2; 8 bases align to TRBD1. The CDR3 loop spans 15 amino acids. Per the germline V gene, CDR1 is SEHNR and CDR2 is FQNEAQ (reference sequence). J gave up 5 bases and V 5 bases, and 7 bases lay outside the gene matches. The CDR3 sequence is CASSKRTGNTGELFF. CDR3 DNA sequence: TGTGCCAGCAGCAAGAGGACAGGGAATACCGGGGAGCTGTTTTTT.

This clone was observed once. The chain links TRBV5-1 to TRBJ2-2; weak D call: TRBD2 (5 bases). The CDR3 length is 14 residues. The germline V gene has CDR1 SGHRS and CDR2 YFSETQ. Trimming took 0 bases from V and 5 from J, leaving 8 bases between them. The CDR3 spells CASSLAAGTGELFF. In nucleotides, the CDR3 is TGCGCCAGCAGCTTGGCCGCGGGTACCGGGGAGCTGTTTTTT.

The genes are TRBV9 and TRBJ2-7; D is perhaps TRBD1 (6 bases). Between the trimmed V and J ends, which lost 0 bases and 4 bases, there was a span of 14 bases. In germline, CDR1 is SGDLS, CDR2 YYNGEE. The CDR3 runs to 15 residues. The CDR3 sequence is CASSVATGQGYEQYF. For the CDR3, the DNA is TGTGCCAGCAGCGTAGCAACGGGCCAGGGGTACGAGCAGTACTTC.

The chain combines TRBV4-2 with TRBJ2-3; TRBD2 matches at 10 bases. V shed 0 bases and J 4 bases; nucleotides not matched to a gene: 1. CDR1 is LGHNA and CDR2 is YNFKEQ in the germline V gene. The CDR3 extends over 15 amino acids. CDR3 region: CASSQESGRADTQYF. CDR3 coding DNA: TGTGCCAGCAGCCAAGAAAGCGGGAGGGCAGATACGCAGTATTTT.

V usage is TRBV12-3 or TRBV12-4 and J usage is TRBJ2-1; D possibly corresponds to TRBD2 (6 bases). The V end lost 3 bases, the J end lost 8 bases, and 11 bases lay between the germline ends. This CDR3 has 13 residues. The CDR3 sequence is CASSFSGVDEQFF. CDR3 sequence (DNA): TGTGCCAGCAGTTTTAGCGGAGTGGATGAGCAGTTCTTC.

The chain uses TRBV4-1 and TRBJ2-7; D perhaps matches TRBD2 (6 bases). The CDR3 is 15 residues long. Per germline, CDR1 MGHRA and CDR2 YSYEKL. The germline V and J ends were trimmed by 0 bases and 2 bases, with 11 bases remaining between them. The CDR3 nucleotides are TGCGCCAGCAGCCAAGATAGGGACTGGGCCTACGAGCAGTACTTC. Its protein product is CASSQDRDWAYEQYF.

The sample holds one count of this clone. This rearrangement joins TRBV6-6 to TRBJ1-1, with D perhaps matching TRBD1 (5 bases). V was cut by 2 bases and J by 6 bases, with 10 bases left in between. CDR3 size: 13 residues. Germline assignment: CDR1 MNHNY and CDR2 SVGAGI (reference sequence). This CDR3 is CASSYGAASEAFF. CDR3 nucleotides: TGTGCCAGCAGTTACGGGGCGGCCTCTGAAGCTTTCTTT.

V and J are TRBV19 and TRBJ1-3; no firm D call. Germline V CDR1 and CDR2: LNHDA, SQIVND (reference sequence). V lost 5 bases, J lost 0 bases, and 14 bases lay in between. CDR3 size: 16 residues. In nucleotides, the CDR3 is TGTGCCAGTAGTGTCGGAGTCGCCCTCTCTGGAAACACCATATATTTT. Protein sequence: CASSVGVALSGNTIYF.

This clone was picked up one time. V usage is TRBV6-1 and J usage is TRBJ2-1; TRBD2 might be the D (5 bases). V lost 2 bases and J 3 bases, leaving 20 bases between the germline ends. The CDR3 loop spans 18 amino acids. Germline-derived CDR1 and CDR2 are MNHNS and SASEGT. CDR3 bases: TGTGCCAGCAGTGAACAAGCGAGCGGTCTGGGAAACTACAATGAGCAGTTCTTC. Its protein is CASSEQASGLGNYNEQFF.

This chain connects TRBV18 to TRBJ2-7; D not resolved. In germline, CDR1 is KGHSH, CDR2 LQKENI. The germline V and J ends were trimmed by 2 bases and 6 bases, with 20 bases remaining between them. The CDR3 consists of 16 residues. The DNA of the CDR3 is TGTGCCAGCTCACCAAGCGATGGCAAAAGCGCCGCCGAGCAGTACTTC. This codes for CASSPSDGKSAAEQYF.

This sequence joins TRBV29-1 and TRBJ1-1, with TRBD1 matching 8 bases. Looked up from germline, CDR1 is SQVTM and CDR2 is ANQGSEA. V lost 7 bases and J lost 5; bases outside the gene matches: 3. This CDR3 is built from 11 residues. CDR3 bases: TGCAGCGCCCGGACAGGGACTGAAGCTTTCTTT. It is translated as CSARTGTEAFF.

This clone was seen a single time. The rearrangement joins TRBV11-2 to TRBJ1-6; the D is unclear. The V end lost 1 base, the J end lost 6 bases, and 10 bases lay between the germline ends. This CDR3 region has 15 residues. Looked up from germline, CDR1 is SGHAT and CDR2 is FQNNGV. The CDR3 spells CASSLVQVPNSPLHF. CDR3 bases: TGTGCCAGCAGCTTAGTCCAGGTTCCTAATTCACCCCTCCACTTT.

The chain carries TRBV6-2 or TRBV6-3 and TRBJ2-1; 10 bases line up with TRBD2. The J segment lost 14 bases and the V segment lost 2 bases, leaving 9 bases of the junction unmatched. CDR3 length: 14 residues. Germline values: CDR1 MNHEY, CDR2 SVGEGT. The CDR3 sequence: CASSYALAGDRKFF. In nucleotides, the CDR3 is TGTGCCAGCAGTTACGCCCTAGCGGGAGATAGGAAGTTCTTC.

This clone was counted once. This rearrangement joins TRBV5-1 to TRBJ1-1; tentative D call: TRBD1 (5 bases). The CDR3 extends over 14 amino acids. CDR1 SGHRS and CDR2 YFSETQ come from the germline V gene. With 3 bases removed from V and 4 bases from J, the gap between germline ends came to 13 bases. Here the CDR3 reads CASSWGREGTEAFF. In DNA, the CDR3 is TGCGCCAGCAGCTGGGGCAGGGAGGGCACTGAAGCTTTCTTT.

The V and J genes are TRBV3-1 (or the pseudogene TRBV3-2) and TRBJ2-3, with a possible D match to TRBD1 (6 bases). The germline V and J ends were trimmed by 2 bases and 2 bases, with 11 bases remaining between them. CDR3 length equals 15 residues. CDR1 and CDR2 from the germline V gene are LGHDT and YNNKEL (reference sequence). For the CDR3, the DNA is TGTGCCAGCAGCCAATTTACAGGGTTCACAGATACGCAGTATTTT. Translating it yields CASSQFTGFTDTQYF.